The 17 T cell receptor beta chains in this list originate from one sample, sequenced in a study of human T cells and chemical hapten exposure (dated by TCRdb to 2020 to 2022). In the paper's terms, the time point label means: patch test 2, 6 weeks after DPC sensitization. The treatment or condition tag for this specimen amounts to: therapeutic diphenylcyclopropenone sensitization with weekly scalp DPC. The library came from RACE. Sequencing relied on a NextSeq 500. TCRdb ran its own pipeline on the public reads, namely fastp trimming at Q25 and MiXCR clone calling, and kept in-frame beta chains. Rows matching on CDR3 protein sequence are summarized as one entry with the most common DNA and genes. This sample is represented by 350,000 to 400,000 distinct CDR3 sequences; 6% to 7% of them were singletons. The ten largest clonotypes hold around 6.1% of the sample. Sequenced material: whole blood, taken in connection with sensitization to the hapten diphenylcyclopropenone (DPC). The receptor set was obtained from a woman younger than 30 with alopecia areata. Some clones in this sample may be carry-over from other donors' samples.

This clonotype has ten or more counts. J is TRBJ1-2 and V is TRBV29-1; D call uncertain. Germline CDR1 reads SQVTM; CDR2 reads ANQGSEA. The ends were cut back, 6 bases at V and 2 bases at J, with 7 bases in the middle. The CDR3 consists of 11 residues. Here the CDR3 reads CSVDTNYGYTF. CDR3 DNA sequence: TGCAGCGTCGACACCAACTATGGCTACACCTTC.

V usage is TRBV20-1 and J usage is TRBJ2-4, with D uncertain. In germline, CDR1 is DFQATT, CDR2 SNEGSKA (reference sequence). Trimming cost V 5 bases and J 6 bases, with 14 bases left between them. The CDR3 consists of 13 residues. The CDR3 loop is CSAGLPVGNIQYF. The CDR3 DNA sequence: TGCAGTGCTGGGCTCCCCGTCGGAAACATTCAGTACTTC.

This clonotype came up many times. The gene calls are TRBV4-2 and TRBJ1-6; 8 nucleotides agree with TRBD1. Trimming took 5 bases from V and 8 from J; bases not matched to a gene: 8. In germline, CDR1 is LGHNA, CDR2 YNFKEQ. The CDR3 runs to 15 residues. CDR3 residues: CASSKPGQADSPLHF. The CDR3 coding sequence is TGTGCCAGCAGCAAACCGGGACAGGCCGATTCACCCCTCCACTTT.

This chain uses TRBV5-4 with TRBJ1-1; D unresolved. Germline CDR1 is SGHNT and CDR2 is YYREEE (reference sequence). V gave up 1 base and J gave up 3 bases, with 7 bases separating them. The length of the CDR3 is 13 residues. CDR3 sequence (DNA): TGTGCCAGCAGCTTGCCCTGGGACACTGAAGCTTTCTTT. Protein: CASSLPWDTEAFF. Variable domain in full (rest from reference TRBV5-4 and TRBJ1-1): ETGVTQSPTHLIKTRGQQVTLRCSSQSGHNTVSWYQQALGQGPQFIFQYYREEENGRGNFPPRFSGLQFPNYSSELNVNALELDDSALYLCASSLPWDTEAFFGQGTRLTVV.

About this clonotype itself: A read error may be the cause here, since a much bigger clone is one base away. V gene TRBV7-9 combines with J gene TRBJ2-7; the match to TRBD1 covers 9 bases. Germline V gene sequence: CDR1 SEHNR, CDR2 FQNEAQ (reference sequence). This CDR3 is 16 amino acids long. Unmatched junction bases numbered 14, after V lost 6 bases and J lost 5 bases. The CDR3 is CASRPVPGTGLDEQYF. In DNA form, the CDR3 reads TGTGCCAGCAGACCCGTGCCCGGGACAGGGCTAGACGAGCAGTACTTC. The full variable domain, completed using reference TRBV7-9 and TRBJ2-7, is DTGVSQNPRHKITKRGQNVTFRCDPISEHNRLYWYRQTLGQGPEFLTYFQNEAQLEKSRLLSDRFSAERPKGSFSTLEIQRTEQGDSAMYLCASRPVPGTGLDEQYFGPGTRLTVT.

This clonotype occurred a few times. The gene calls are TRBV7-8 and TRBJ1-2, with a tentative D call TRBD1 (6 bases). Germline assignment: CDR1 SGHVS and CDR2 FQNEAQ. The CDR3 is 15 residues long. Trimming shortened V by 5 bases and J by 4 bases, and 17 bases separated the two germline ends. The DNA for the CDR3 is TGTGCCAGCAGCCCATACAGGGTAGGGGGCTATGGCTACACCTTC. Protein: CASSPYRVGGYGYTF.

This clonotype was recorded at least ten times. CDR3 region: CASSSSSGSRNYGYTF. The CDR3 bases are TGTGCCAGCAGCTCAAGTTCCGGTTCGCGGAACTATGGCTACACCTTC. The chain couples TRBV7-3 to TRBJ1-2; D unresolved. Germline V gene data show CDR1 as SGHTA and CDR2 as FQGTGA. The V and J ends lost 4 bases and 2 bases respectively, with 17 bases between them. This CDR3 is 16 amino acids long.

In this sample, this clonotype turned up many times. CDR3 sequence: CASSADQTGNTIYF. The CDR3 DNA follows: TGTGCCAGCAGTGCCGACCAAACTGGAAACACCATATATTTT. The V gene is TRBV12-3 or TRBV12-4, the J gene TRBJ1-3, with D uncertain. The CDR3 covers 14 residues. Trimming shortened V by 5 bases and J by 2 bases, and 10 bases separated the two germline ends.

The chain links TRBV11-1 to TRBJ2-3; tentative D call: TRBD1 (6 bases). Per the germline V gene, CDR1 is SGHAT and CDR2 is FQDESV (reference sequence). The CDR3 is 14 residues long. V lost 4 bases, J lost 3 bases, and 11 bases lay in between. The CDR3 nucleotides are TGTGCCAGCAGCTGGCCAGGGGCGACAGATACGCAGTATTTT. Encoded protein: CASSWPGATDTQYF.

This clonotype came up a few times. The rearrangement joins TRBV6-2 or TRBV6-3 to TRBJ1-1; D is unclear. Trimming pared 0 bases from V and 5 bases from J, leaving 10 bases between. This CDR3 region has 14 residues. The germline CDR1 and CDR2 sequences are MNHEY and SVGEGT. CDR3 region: CASSYSKTGTEAFF. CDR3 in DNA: TGTGCCAGCAGTTACTCGAAAACGGGGACTGAAGCTTTCTTT.

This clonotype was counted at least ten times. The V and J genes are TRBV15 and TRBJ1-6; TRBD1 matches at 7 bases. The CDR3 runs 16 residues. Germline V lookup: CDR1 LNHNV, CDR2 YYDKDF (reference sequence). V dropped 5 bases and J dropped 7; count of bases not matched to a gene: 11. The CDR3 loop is CATSLDREKRNSPLHF. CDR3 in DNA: TGTGCCACCAGCTTAGACAGGGAAAAGCGCAATTCACCCCTCCACTTT. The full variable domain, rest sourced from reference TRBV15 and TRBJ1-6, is DAMVIQNPRYQVTQFGKPVTLSCSQTLNHNVMYWYQQKSSQAPKLLFHYYDKDFNNEADTPDNFQSRRPNTSFCFLDIRSPGLGDTAMYLCATSLDREKRNSPLHFGNGTRLTVT.

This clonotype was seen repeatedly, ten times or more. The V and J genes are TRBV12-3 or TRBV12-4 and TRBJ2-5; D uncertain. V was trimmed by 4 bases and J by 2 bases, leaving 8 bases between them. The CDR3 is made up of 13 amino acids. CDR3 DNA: TGTGCCAGCAGTTCCGACGGTCAAGAGACCCAGTACTTC. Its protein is CASSSDGQETQYF.

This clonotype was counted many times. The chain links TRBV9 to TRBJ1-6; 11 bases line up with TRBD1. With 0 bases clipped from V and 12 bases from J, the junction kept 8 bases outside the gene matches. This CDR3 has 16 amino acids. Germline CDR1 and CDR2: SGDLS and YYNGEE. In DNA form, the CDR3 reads TGTGCCAGCAGCGTAGACTCCGGGACAGGGGGTTTACCCCTCCACTTT. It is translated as CASSVDSGTGGLPLHF.

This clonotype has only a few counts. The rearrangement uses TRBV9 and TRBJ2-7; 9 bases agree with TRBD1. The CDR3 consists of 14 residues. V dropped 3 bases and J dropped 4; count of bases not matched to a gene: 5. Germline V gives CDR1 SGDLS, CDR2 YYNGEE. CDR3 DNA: TGTGCCAGCAGCGCACGACAGGGGGATTACGAGCAGTACTTC. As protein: CASSARQGDYEQYF.

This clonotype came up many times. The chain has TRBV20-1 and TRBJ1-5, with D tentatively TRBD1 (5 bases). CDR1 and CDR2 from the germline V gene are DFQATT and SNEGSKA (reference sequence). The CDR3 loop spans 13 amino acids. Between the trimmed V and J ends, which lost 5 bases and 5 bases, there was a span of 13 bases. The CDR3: CSALRTGDQPQHF. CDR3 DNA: TGCAGTGCTTTGAGGACGGGGGATCAGCCCCAGCATTTT.

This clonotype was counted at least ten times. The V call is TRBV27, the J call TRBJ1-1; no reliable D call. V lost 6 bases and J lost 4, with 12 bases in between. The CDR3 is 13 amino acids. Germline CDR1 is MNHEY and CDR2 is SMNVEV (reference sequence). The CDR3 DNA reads TGTGCCAGCAGATGGTCGCGTGTCACTGAAGCTTTCTTT. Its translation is CASRWSRVTEAFF.

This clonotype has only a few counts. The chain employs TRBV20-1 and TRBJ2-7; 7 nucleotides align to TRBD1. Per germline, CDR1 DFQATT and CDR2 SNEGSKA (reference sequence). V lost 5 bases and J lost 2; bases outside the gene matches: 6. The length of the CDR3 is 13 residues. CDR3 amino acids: CSAALGQPYEQYF. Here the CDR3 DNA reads TGCAGTGCTGCATTGGGACAGCCCTACGAGCAGTACTTC.